The 25 T cell receptor beta chains below were found in one sample sequenced in a study of identifying expanded T cells in peripheral blood. The assay was immunoSEQ multiplex PCR, and TCRdb's table has in-frame clones only and misses some. The sample lists 60,000 to 70,000 clones, about 89% occurring once. The sample taken for sequencing was blood. These receptors all stem from a person between 18 and 75 years old in good health.

The rearrangement uses TRBV29-1 and TRBJ2-5; TRBD2 matches at 13 bases. Germline V gene sequence: CDR1 SQVTM, CDR2 ANQGSEA. This CDR3 spans 15 amino acids. The ends lost 3 bases at V and 5 bases at J; junction bases unmatched: 6. The CDR3 region has the DNA TGCAGCGTTGACGGGGGACTAGCGGGGTTTGAGACCCAGTACTTC. Protein product: CSVDGGLAGFETQYF.

The chain joins TRBV6-6 to TRBJ1-2; the match to TRBD1 covers 8 bases. CDR3 length equals 12 residues. V was pared by 8 bases and J by 8 bases, with 7 bases of the junction left unmatched. Germline assignment: CDR1 MNHNY and CDR2 SVGAGI (reference sequence). The CDR3: CASGQGVGGYTF. CDR3 nucleotides: TGTGCCAGCGGACAGGGTGTCGGCGGCTACACCTTC.

This CDR3 is CASSGGGETDTQYF. DNA of the CDR3: TGTGCCAGCAGTGGCGGCGGAGAGACGGATACGCAGTATTTT. The chain has TRBV6-4 and TRBJ2-3, with unresolved D. CDR3 length: 14 amino acids. The germline gives CDR1 MRHNA, CDR2 SNTAGT. The V and J ends lost 4 bases and 6 bases respectively, with 14 bases between them.

The V call is TRBV5-1, the J call TRBJ2-7; 9 bases match TRBD1. The CDR3 loop spans 14 amino acids. Unmatched junction bases numbered 7, after V lost 4 bases and J lost 5 bases. Germline assignment: CDR1 SGHRS and CDR2 YFSETQ. The CDR3 nucleotides are TGCGCCAGCAGCACGGGACAGGGTACCCACGAGCAGTACTTC. It yields the protein CASSTGQGTHEQYF.

The chain uses TRBV5-1 and TRBJ1-6; tentative D call: TRBD1 (5 bases). V lost 2 bases and J 1 base, leaving 16 bases between the germline ends. The CDR3 covers 18 residues. From germline, CDR1 is SGHRS and CDR2 YFSETQ. The chain's CDR3 is CASSFGGTARSYNSPLHF. For the CDR3, the DNA is TGCGCCAGCAGCTTCGGGGGAACAGCCAGGTCCTATAATTCACCCCTCCACTTT.

V is TRBV6-1 and J is TRBJ2-7, with D possibly TRBD1 on 6 matching bases. Germline CDR1 reads MNHNS; CDR2 reads SASEGT. V was cut by 3 bases and J by 1 base, with 19 bases left in between. This CDR3 spans 17 amino acids. The CDR3: CASSEGFFGQTSYEQYF. The CDR3 DNA is TGTGCCAGCAGTGAGGGATTTTTCGGACAGACTTCCTACGAGCAGTACTTC.

The chain recombines TRBV6-1 with TRBJ2-3, with TRBD2 matching over 13 bases. The junction had 2 bases not matched to a gene; V was cut back by 4 bases and J by 4 bases. Germline CDR1 MNHNS, CDR2 SASEGT. This CDR3 is built from 15 residues. The CDR3 loop reads CASSAGTSGADTQYF. DNA of the CDR3: TGTGCCAGCAGTGCCGGGACTAGCGGGGCAGATACGCAGTATTTT.

The chain employs TRBV2 and TRBJ1-2; the D gene is possibly TRBD1 (5 bases). This CDR3 has 16 residues. Germline V CDR1 and CDR2: SNHLY, FYNNEI. Trimming stripped 7 bases from V and 0 bases from J, with 18 bases between. As DNA, the CDR3 is TGTGCCAGCACGCTAGGGGAACATGGGGCTAACTATGGCTACACCTTC. This gives the protein CASTLGEHGANYGYTF.

This rearrangement joins TRBV27 to TRBJ2-2; D is unresolved. Germline CDR1 is MNHEY and CDR2 is SMNVEV (reference sequence). CDR3 length equals 13 residues. Trimming cost V 3 bases and J 6 bases, with 8 bases left between them. The CDR3 DNA reads as TGTGCCAGCAGTTTGTTAGGTTCCGGGGAGCTGTTTTTT. Residues: CASSLLGSGELFF.

The J gene is TRBJ1-2, the V gene TRBV30; perhaps TRBD1 as D (5 bases). Deletions cut 5 bases from V and 6 bases from J, with 19 bases between. The CDR3 is 14 residues long. CDR1 is GTSNPN, CDR2 SVGIG, per germline (reference sequence). CDR3 residues: CAWDTNWGLNGYTF. The CDR3 DNA reads as TGTGCCTGGGATACCAATTGGGGCTTGAATGGCTACACCTTC.

V and J are TRBV27 and TRBJ2-3, with TRBD2 matching 10 bases. V lost 4 bases and J lost 0; bases outside the gene matches: 7. Germline values: CDR1 MNHEY, CDR2 SMNVEV (reference sequence). The CDR3 consists of 17 residues. This chain's CDR3 is CASSSGAGGFSTDTQYF. The CDR3 bases are TGTGCCAGCAGTTCGGGAGCGGGGGGGTTCAGCACAGATACGCAGTATTTT.

This clone has only one observation. The chain employs TRBV28 and TRBJ1-1, with D unresolved. Trimming shortened V by 2 bases and J by 1 base, and 11 bases separated the two germline ends. Germline V gene lookup returns CDR1 MDHEN and CDR2 SYDVKM. The CDR3 covers 15 residues. CDR3 in amino acids: CASSLVSSGNTEAFF. The CDR3 nucleotides are TGTGCCAGCAGTTTAGTCTCATCGGGGAACACTGAAGCTTTCTTT.

The V call is TRBV5-6, the J call TRBJ1-2, with a possible D match to TRBD1 (6 bases). Deletions cut 5 bases from V and 6 bases from J, with 17 bases between. CDR3 size: 14 residues. Germline values: CDR1 SGHDT, CDR2 YYEEEE. The CDR3 loop is CASRTVGGRHGYTF. The CDR3 coding sequence is TGTGCCAGCAGAACAGTGGGGGGCCGGCATGGCTACACCTTC.

This clone has just a few counts. The chain uses TRBV6-6 and TRBJ1-4; 8 bases fit TRBD1. The V gene end was trimmed by 5 bases and the J gene end by 7 bases; junction bases not matched to a gene: 6. The CDR3 spans 14 residues. CDR1 is MNHNY, CDR2 SVGAGI, per germline (reference sequence). CDR3 in DNA: TGTGCCAGCAGTATGACAGGGGAGGGTGAAAAACTGTTTTTT. This translates into CASSMTGEGEKLFF.

V usage is TRBV6-5 and J usage is TRBJ1-3; 9 bases are shared with TRBD1. Germline V lookup: CDR1 MNHEY, CDR2 SVGAGI. The CDR3 length is 14 residues. With 6 bases clipped from V and 2 bases from J, the junction kept 2 bases outside the gene matches. This chain's CDR3 is CASRGQGTGNTIYF. In DNA form, the CDR3 reads TGTGCCAGCAGGGGACAGGGAACTGGAAACACCATATATTTT.

The V and J genes are TRBV10-2 and TRBJ2-2; D remains ambiguous. In germline, CDR1 is WSHSY, CDR2 SAAADI. The CDR3 is 15 residues long. V was shortened by 3 bases and J by 1 base, with 9 bases between the two germline ends. CDR3 sequence: CASSESSLNTGELFF. DNA of the CDR3: TGCGCCAGCAGTGAATCTAGTTTGAACACCGGGGAGCTGTTTTTT.

The CDR3 reads CASSHRRDGSQETQYF. The CDR3, as DNA: TGCGCCAGCAGTCACCGGCGGGACGGCTCCCAAGAGACCCAGTACTTC. This chain uses TRBV23-1 with TRBJ2-5; TRBD2 might be the D (6 bases). TRBV23-1 is marked as an open reading frame, function uncertain. The CDR3 consists of 16 residues. Trimming shortened V by 3 bases and J by 1 base, and 15 bases separated the two germline ends.

This clone turned up a few times. The chain carries TRBV28 and TRBJ2-6, with D possibly TRBD2 on 6 matching bases. V lost 6 bases to trimming and J lost 0 bases, with 12 bases between them. CDR1 is MDHEN, CDR2 SYDVKM, per germline. The CDR3 sequence is 16 residues long. In nucleotides, the CDR3 is TGTGCCAGCAGCAGCGGGCGGATCTCTGGGGCCAACGTCCTGACTTTC. Translation: CASSSGRISGANVLTF.

The CDR3 region has the DNA TGTGCCTGGAGGAATCTTGACAGGGGGAACATTCAGTACTTC. Its translation: CAWRNLDRGNIQYF. The V gene is TRBV30, the J gene TRBJ2-4; 9 nucleotides line up with TRBD1. In germline, CDR1 is GTSNPN, CDR2 SVGIG (reference sequence). The trim removed 3 bases at V and 7 bases at J, leaving 7 bases unmatched. This CDR3 is built from 14 residues.

J is TRBJ2-3 and V is TRBV7-2; D possibly corresponds to TRBD2 (6 bases). The CDR3 contains 15 residues. Germline CDR1 SGHTA, CDR2 FQGNSA. Trimming pared 1 base from V and 0 bases from J, leaving 8 bases between. In nucleotides, the CDR3 is TGTGCCAGCAGCTTAGGGGACTTTAGCACAGATACGCAGTATTTT. It yields the protein CASSLGDFSTDTQYF.

The genes are TRBV27 and TRBJ2-5; D tentatively reads TRBD1 or TRBD2 (5 bases each). V lost 0 bases and J 9 bases, leaving 14 bases between the germline ends. Germline-derived CDR1 and CDR2 are MNHEY and SMNVEV (reference sequence). The CDR3 runs to 14 residues. The CDR3: CASSLSGTGTAQYF. The CDR3 DNA is TGTGCCAGCAGTTTATCGGGGACCGGGACGGCCCAGTACTTC.

This clone was seen once. The rearrangement joins TRBV29-1 to TRBJ2-5; D unresolved. This CDR3 spans 14 amino acids. The V gene's germline CDR1 is SQVTM and CDR2 ANQGSEA. Between the trimmed V and J ends, which lost 3 bases and 5 bases, there was a span of 16 bases. CDR3 DNA: TGCAGCGTTGATGGGGTTCGGAGATGGGAGACCCAGTACTTC. As protein: CSVDGVRRWETQYF. The full variable domain, rest sourced from reference TRBV29-1 and TRBJ2-5, is SAVISQKPSRDICQRGTSLTIQCQVDSQVTMMFWYRQQPGQSLTLIATANQGSEATYESGFVIDKFPISRPNLTFSTLTVSNMSPEDSSIYLCSVDGVRRWETQYFGPGTRLLVL.

V and J are TRBV5-4 and TRBJ2-7; possibly TRBD2 for D (5 bases). The germline V gene has CDR1 SGHNT and CDR2 YYREEE (reference sequence). The length of the CDR3 is 15 residues. V lost 4 bases and J lost 2, with 16 bases in between. CDR3 amino acids: CASSEGQASTYEQYF. The DNA for the CDR3 is TGTGCCAGCAGCGAGGGCCAGGCTAGCACCTACGAGCAGTACTTC.

V is TRBV11-2 and J is TRBJ2-5, with a weak D call TRBD2 (5 bases). Germline CDR1 reads SGHAT; CDR2 reads FQNNGV. CDR3 length: 14 residues. V was pared by 3 bases and J by 6 bases, with 14 bases between. The CDR3 protein is CASSFLVEEKTQYF. The CDR3, as DNA: TGTGCCAGCAGCTTCCTAGTGGAGGAGAAGACCCAGTACTTC.

This sequence joins TRBV5-8 and TRBJ2-5, with TRBD1 identical over 7 bases. The CDR3 spans 17 residues. The junction had 12 bases not matched to a gene; V was cut back by 4 bases and J by 0 bases. CDR1 and CDR2 (germline): SGHTS, YDEGEE. The CDR3 DNA reads as TGTGCCAGCAGCGATGGGACAGATCATGGGCACCAAGAGACCCAGTACTTC. Protein: CASSDGTDHGHQETQYF.